Listed below are T cell receptor beta chains from one sample, sequenced in a study of memory CD4+ T cells and cytomegalovirus serostatus. TCRdb keeps only in-frame clones here, not all; method: immunoSEQ multiplex PCR. The sample holds just under 95,000 clones; approximately 80% are singletons and the top ten take about 3.5%. What was sequenced was memory CD4+ T cells from blood. The receptors here all came from an adult in good health and CMV-seropositive. CDR3s include the opening cysteine and the closing phenylalanine or tryptophan. The order of the fields is clone size, J gene, V gene, D gene, CDR3 DNA, CDR3 protein. D genes are given only for firm matches. Not all rows give a size; the values are once, few, many and, for expanded clones, a class.

abundance: .
j_gene: TRBJ1-2
v_gene: TRBV4-1
d_gene: .
CDR3nt: TGCGCCAGCAGCCAAGATCAGCCAGGGCGGGGTGGTGGCTACACCTTC
CDR3aa: CASSQDQPGRGGGYTF

abundance: .
j_gene: TRBJ2-2
v_gene: TRBV5-1
d_gene: .
CDR3nt: TGCGCCAGCAGCTTGGACACTCCGGGCACCGGGGAGCTGTTTTTT
CDR3aa: CASSLDTPGTGELFF

abundance: .
j_gene: TRBJ2-4
v_gene: TRBV28
d_gene: TRBD2
CDR3nt: TGTGCCAGCTGTAACGCGGGAGAAAACATTCAGTACTTC
CDR3aa: CASCNAGENIQYF

abundance: .
j_gene: TRBJ2-5
v_gene: TRBV28
d_gene: .
CDR3nt: TGTGCCAGCAGTCCCCTCGGGATTGTGGAGACCCAGTACTTC
CDR3aa: CASSPLGIVETQYF

abundance: few
j_gene: TRBJ1-3
v_gene: TRBV7-2
d_gene: .
CDR3nt: TGTGCCAGCAGCCTCGGTGGGGCCTCCTCTGGAAACACCATATATTTT
CDR3aa: CASSLGGASSGNTIYF

abundance: few
j_gene: TRBJ1-1
v_gene: TRBV4-1
d_gene: .
CDR3nt: TGCGCCAGCAGCCAAGTCCACACTGAAGCTTTCTTT
CDR3aa: CASSQVHTEAFF

abundance: .
j_gene: TRBJ2-3
v_gene: TRBV5-8
d_gene: TRBD2
CDR3nt: TGTGCCAGCAGCTTGTCTAGCGGGAGTGATACGCAGTATTTT
CDR3aa: CASSLSSGSDTQYF

abundance: .
j_gene: TRBJ2-7
v_gene: TRBV5-4
d_gene: .
CDR3nt: TGTGCCAGCAGCTCAGGGGTGGGCGAGCAGTACTTC
CDR3aa: CASSSGVGEQYF

abundance: .
j_gene: TRBJ2-1
v_gene: TRBV7-2
d_gene: TRBD1
CDR3nt: TGTGCCAGCAGCAGTACCACCGGGACAGGGCTGTTCTTC
CDR3aa: CASSSTTGTGLFF

abundance: .
j_gene: TRBJ2-5
v_gene: TRBV2
d_gene: TRBD2
CDR3nt: TGTGCCAGCAGGGGGGAGGGGGAGACCCAGTACTTC
CDR3aa: CASRGEGETQYF

abundance: .
j_gene: TRBJ1-3
v_gene: TRBV28
d_gene: .
CDR3nt: TGTGCCACCGGGACACCGCGAAACACCATATATTTT
CDR3aa: CATGTPRNTIYF

abundance: .
j_gene: TRBJ2-1
v_gene: TRBV5-1
d_gene: .
CDR3nt: TGCGCCAGCAGCCAGATGGGGCGGAACAATGAGCAGTTCTTC
CDR3aa: CASSQMGRNNEQFF

abundance: .
j_gene: TRBJ2-7
v_gene: TRBV7-9
d_gene: .
CDR3nt: TGTGCCAGCAGCTTAATTGGAGGAGGGACGGACGAGCAGTACTTC
CDR3aa: CASSLIGGGTDEQYF

abundance: .
j_gene: TRBJ1-4
v_gene: TRBV30
d_gene: .
CDR3nt: TGTGCCTGGAATGGGGGGAATAGCCCAACTAATGAAAAACTGTTTTTT
CDR3aa: CAWNGGNSPTNEKLFF

abundance: .
j_gene: TRBJ2-5
v_gene: TRBV30
d_gene: .
CDR3nt: TGTGCCTGGAGTGCCCGGGCGACCCAGTACTTC
CDR3aa: CAWSARATQYF

abundance: .
j_gene: TRBJ1-2
v_gene: TRBV4-3
d_gene: TRBD1
CDR3nt: TGCGCCAGCAGCCAAGATACAGGGGTCCTCCGACGGGGCTACACCTTC
CDR3aa: CASSQDTGVLRRGYTF